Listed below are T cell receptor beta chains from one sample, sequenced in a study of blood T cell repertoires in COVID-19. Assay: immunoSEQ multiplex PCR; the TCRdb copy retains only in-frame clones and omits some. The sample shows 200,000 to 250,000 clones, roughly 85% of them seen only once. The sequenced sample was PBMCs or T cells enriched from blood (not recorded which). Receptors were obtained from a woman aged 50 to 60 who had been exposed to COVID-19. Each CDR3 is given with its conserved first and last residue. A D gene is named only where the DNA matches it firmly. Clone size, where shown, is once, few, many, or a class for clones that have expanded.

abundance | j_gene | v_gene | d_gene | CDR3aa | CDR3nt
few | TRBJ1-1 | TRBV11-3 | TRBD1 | CASSLDRTGSTEAFF | TGTGCCAGCAGCTTAGACCGGACAGGGTCCACTGAAGCTTTCTTT
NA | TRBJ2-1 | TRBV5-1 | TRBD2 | CASSQRVAGGTGEQFF | TGCGCCAGCAGCCAGCGTGTAGCGGGGGGGACAGGTGAGCAGTTCTTC
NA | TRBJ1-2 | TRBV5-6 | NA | CASSLAGRGYTF | TGTGCCAGCAGCCTAGCGGGAAGGGGCTACACCTTC
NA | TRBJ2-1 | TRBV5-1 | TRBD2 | CASSWPTSGPIGGSYNEQFF | TGCGCCAGCAGTTGGCCGACTAGCGGGCCCATAGGGGGCTCCTACAATGAGCAGTTCTTC
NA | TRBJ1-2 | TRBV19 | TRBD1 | CASSKTGVDGYTF | TGTGCCAGTAGTAAGACAGGGGTTGATGGCTACACCTTC
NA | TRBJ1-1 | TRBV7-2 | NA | CASSLFVRNTEAFF | TGTGCCAGCAGCTTATTTGTCAGAAACACTGAAGCTTTCTTT
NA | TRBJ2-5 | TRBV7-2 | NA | CASSPGQTQPGVTQYF | TGTGCCAGCAGCCCCGGACAGACCCAGCCAGGGGTGACCCAGTACTTC
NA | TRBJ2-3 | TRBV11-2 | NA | CASSLDPYGELLDTQYF | TGTGCCAGCAGCTTAGATCCCTACGGGGAACTGTTAGATACGCAGTATTTT
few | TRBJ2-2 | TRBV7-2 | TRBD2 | CASSSRLAGGPGELFF | TGTGCCAGCAGCTCCCGCCTAGCGGGGGGGCCCGGGGAGCTGTTTTTT
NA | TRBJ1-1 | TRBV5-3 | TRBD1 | CARSLTGRGHTEAFF | TGTGCCAGAAGCTTGACTGGCAGGGGGCACACTGAAGCTTTCTTT
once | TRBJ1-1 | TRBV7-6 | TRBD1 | CASSTGQGVNTEAFF | TGTGCCAGCAGCACAGGACAGGGGGTGAACACTGAAGCTTTCTTT
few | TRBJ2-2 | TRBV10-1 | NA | CASSPSNTGELFF | TGCGCCAGCAGTCCCTCTAACACCGGGGAGCTGTTTTTT
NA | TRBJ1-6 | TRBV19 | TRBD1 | CASHSGPGQPNSPLHF | TGTGCCAGCCACTCGGGGCCGGGACAGCCTAATTCACCCCTCCACTTT
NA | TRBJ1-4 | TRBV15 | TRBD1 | CATSRDLTGANEKLFF | TGTGCCACCAGCAGAGATTTAACAGGGGCTAATGAAAAACTGTTTTTT
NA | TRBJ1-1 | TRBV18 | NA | CASSPEGVGTEAFF | TGTGCCAGCTCACCAGAAGGGGTCGGGACTGAAGCTTTCTTT
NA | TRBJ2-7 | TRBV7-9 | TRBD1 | CASSHGTALSYEQYF | TGTGCCAGCAGCCACGGGACAGCCCTGTCTTACGAGCAGTACTTC
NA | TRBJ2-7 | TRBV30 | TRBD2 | CAWSERGLASNYEQYF | TGTGCCTGGAGTGAAAGAGGACTAGCTTCAAACTACGAGCAGTACTTC
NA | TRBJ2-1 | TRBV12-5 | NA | CASGLGGANEQFF | TGTGCTAGTGGTTTAGGAGGGGCCAATGAGCAGTTCTTC
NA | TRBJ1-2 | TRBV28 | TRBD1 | CASSSPRTGANYGYTF | TGTGCCAGCAGTTCACCCAGGACAGGGGCTAACTATGGCTACACCTTC
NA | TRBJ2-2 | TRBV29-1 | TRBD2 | CSGTTSGNTGELFF | TGCAGCGGCACGACTAGCGGGAACACCGGGGAGCTGTTTTTT
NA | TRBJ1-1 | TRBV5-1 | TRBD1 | CASSAWDSPIETEAFF | TGCGCCAGCAGCGCCTGGGACAGCCCTATAGAGACTGAAGCTTTCTTT
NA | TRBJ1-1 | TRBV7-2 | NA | CASSLRQNTEAFF | TGTGCCAGCAGCCTCCGACAAAACACTGAAGCTTTCTTT
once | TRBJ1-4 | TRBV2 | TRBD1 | CASSPGQGLTGNEKLFF | TGTGCCAGCAGCCCGGGACAGGGGCTTACGGGTAATGAAAAACTGTTTTTT
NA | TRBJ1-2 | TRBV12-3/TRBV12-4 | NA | CASSLRGFDGYTF | TGTGCCAGCAGTTTAAGAGGGTTCGATGGCTACACCTTC
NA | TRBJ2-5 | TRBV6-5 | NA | CASSYSEAETQYF | TGTGCCAGCAGTTACTCGGAGGCGGAGACCCAGTACTTC
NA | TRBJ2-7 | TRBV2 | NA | CASSEAAGSYEQYF | TGTGCCAGCAGTGAAGCAGCCGGCTCCTACGAGCAGTACTTC
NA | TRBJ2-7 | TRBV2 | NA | CASGRRREQYF | TGTGCCAGCGGCAGACGGCGGGAGCAGTACTTC
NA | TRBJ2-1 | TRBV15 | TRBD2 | CATSSRSGGRYNEQFF | TGTGCCACCAGCAGCCGTAGCGGGGGGAGATACAATGAGCAGTTCTTC
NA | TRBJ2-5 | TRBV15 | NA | CATSFHPPRGLYQETQYF | TGTGCCACCAGCTTCCACCCTCCGCGGGGGCTGTACCAAGAGACCCAGTACTTC
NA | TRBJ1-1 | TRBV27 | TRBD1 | CASSSWDSPEAFF | TGTGCCAGCAGTTCTTGGGACAGCCCTGAAGCTTTCTTT
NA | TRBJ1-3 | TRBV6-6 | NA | CASSPSVGQGSGNTIYF | TGTGCCAGCAGTCCCTCGGTAGGGCAGGGGTCTGGAAACACCATATATTTT
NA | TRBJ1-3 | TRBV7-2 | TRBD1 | CASSRTGDGNTIYF | TGTGCCAGCAGCCGTACAGGGGATGGAAACACCATATATTTT
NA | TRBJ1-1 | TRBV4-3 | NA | CASSLRLMNTEAFF | TGCGCCAGCAGCCTCAGGCTTATGAACACTGAAGCTTTCTTT
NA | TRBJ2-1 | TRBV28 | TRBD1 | CASSFQDRGQGEQFF | TGTGCCAGCAGTTTCCAGGACAGGGGGCAAGGTGAGCAGTTCTTC
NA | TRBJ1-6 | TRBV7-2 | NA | CASSLVAIYSPLHF | TGTGCCAGCAGCTTAGTGGCCATCTATTCACCCCTCCACTTT
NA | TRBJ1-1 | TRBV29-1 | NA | CAYTGQQNTEAFF | TGCGCCTATACCGGACAGCAGAACACTGAAGCTTTCTTT
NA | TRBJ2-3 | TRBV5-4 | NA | CASSLTFLGVTDTQYF | TGTGCCAGCAGCTTGACTTTCCTAGGAGTCACAGATACGCAGTATTTT
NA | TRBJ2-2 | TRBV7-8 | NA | CASSYPAPANTGELFF | TGTGCCAGCAGTTACCCCGCCCCGGCGAACACCGGGGAGCTGTTTTTT
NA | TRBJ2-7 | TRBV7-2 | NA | CASSLVLGASYEQYF | TGTGCCAGCAGCTTAGTCTTGGGGGCAAGCTACGAGCAGTACTTC
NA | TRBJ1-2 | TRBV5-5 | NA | CASRDSLSNYGYTF | TGTGCCAGCAGGGACAGCCTCTCTAACTATGGCTACACCTTC
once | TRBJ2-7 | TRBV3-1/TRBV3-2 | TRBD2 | CASSQGPGGSYEQYF | TGTGCCAGCAGCCAAGGCCCGGGGGGGTCCTACGAGCAGTACTTC
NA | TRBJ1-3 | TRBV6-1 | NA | CASSEAQGGGLHTIYF | TGTGCCAGCAGTGAAGCGCAGGGCGGAGGGCTACACACCATATATTTT
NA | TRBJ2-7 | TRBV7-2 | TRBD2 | CASSLVGAGSSSYEQYF | TGTGCCAGCAGCTTAGTGGGAGCGGGGTCTAGCTCCTACGAGCAGTACTTC
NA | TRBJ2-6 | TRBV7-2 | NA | CASSSQAYGANVLTF | TGTGCCAGCAGCTCTCAGGCTTACGGGGCCAACGTCCTGACTTTC